This TCR beta chain was sequenced for a study of cytomegalovirus exposure and HLA in healthy donors. Study context: A subsequent analysis reported that the approximately 120 validation repertoires were produced on the same platform that had also been used for the approximately 710 first-cohort repertoires. Study observations and caveats: In vitro assays verified that a few CMV-associated chains recognized CMV antigens specifically. That first-cohort TCR clusters tended to co-occur in the 120 or so validation repertoires was found in a later analysis. Cytomegalovirus association was assigned to approximately 160 TCR beta chains.

As to this clone: Its antigen remains unknown.

Germline V gene data show CDR1 as SGHRS and CDR2 as YFSETQ. This CDR3 spans 16 amino acids. The germline V and J ends were trimmed by 1 base and 2 bases, with 15 bases remaining between them. The table came from immunoSEQ multiplex PCR; TCRdb's copy has only in-frame clones and leaves some out. The table shows 150,000 or so clones, with roughly 86% occurring only once. J is TRBJ1-1 and V is TRBV5-1; D is possibly TRBD1 (5 bases). The sequenced sample was PBMCs. This sequence was found in a human donor in good health. The CDR3 coding sequence is TGCGCCAGCAGCTTGAACAGCGGGGGATTCAACACTGAAGCTTTCTTT. This codes for CASSLNSGGFNTEAFF.